This T cell receptor beta chain emerged from a study of blood T cell repertoires in COVID-19. Study in general: Samples came from the United States, Italy and Spain, spanning acute and convalescent COVID-19. T cells, B-cell-depleted T cells, or PBMCs provided the cDNA or gDNA that served as material.

Original methodology: Amplifying reference gene primers gave estimates of nucleated cell counts. The method was immunoSEQ multiplex PCR; TCRdb's version includes in-frame clones alone and lacks a portion of them. Clone size and V and J calls were adopted from that table, with D and trimming inferred from the DNA. The data hold 200,000 to 300,000 clones, with 84% observed a single time. The CDR3 is made up of 13 amino acids. Trimming cost V 1 base and J 11 bases, with 14 bases left between them. The receptor's source is a man aged 50 to 59 with acute or convalescent COVID-19. The V gene is TRBV12-3 or TRBV12-4, the J gene TRBJ1-1, with a tentative D call TRBD1 (6 bases). Sequencing input: peripheral blood. CDR3 in amino acids: CASSLEVGTWAFF. CDR3 in DNA: TGTGCCAGCAGTTTAGAGGTGGGGACATGGGCTTTCTTT.